This TCR beta chain was profiled in a study of cytomegalovirus exposure and HLA in healthy donors (dated by TCRdb to 2017 to 2019). At the level of the whole study: The 500 to 800 repertoires of the first cohort and the 120 validation repertoires were produced on the same platform, according to a later analysis. High-throughput TCR immunosequencing, statistical association of individual TCRs with disease status, and machine learning were combined to predict cytomegalovirus infection status. In addition to the first cohort of roughly 670 subjects, a separate validation cohort of approximately 130 different subjects was used. The aim of the study was to test whether cataloging public T cell receptors could identify signatures of past pathogen exposure. Summary of the overall study and its limitations: Of the cluster scores, 85% to 95% were above 0 in a later analysis, which found that TCRs clustered in the first cohort also tended to co-occur in the 95 to 150 validation repertoires. A later analysis lacked HLA typing for the validation cohort, so it scored co-occurrence in that cohort across all 120 repertoires. According to the authors, the approach could potentially be generalized to other disease states and immunological phenotypes. The classifier was reported to diagnose cytomegalovirus status with high specificity and sensitivity in both the original and validation cohorts. A few of the identified cytomegalovirus-associated TCR beta chains were confirmed in vitro to be specific for cytomegalovirus antigens. The study listed 150 to 200 TCR beta chains as associated with cytomegalovirus. Most TCR sequences were observed very rarely across donors, whereas some public TCRs were present in many individuals.

Separate from the approximately 670-subject first cohort, the validation cohort of roughly 110 subjects was the group to which the donors belonged. The library relied on the immunoSEQ multiplex PCR assay. The study's own analysis went as follows. To diagnose cytomegalovirus status from the catalog of TCR beta chain sequences, a statistical classification framework was built. Held by TCRdb, this immuneACCESS table contains in-frame sequences only and omits some clones. Under half of the omission traces to an unresolved V gene where checked; the cause of the rest is unknown. Clonal size and the V and J genes are those of that table, whereas D and trimming came from the DNA. The sample has more than 250,000 clones on record, 80% to 95% of them singletons. The ten biggest clones cover around 3.1% of the sample. Unmatched junction bases come to 3, with V trimmed by 3 bases and J by 4 bases. The CDR3 numbers 15 residues from cysteine through phenylalanine. The CDR3 DNA has 45 bases and is translated from base 1. The germline V gene (reference sequence) gives CDR1 as LNHDA and CDR2 as SQIVND.

This clone came up once. Its antigen target is currently unknown. No qualities accompany the bases; no much larger clone lies one base away. The chain employs TRBV19 and TRBJ1-5; the junction holds 10 bases that match TRBD1. Material: PBMCs. The clonotype was recovered from a woman between 25 and 40 years old in good health and CMV-seronegative. Here the CDR3 is given as CASSIDRGRNQPQHF. The nucleotide sequence reads as follows: TGTGCCAGTAGTATCGACAGGGGGCGAAATCAGCCCCAGCATTTT.